This paragraph reports one T cell receptor (beta chain). The antigen remains undetermined. This sample is drawn from a study of post-analysis software for immune sequencing data. General study points: There were about 5 TRBV segments more frequent in patients than controls, and TRBV5-6, TRBV5-1 and TRBV20-1 were among them. Significantly decreased normalized Chao1 diversity was recorded for multiple sclerosis patients relative to controls.

The CDR3 consists of 17 residues. The ends lost 2 bases at V and 5 bases at J; junction bases unmatched: 6. CDR1 and CDR2 from the germline V gene are MNHNY and SVGAGI (reference sequence). Unique molecular identifiers were built into the TCR beta cDNA libraries. T cells numbering roughly 0.9 to 10 million yielded cDNA molecules that totaled roughly 500,000. TCRdb analysed the PCR reads with MiXCR anew, one entry per CDR3 protein. Of a few hundred thousand distinct CDR3 sequences in the sample, about a third were seen once. Sample: blood. The genes are TRBV6-6 and TRBJ2-3, with 14 bases matching TRBD2. The TCR was taken from a girl aged 5-17 years with multiple sclerosis. CDR3 coding DNA: TGTGCCAGCAGTTACCCGGGACTAGCGGGGGCGAAAGATACGCAGTATTTT. Its translation: CASSYPGLAGAKDTQYF.